A single sample gave rise to the 8 T cell receptor beta chains below, sequenced in a study of T-cell reconstitution after alpha-beta-depleted transplantation in children. Preparation of the TCRbeta library involved a method that used unique molecular identifiers. TCRdb recomputed calls from the PCR reads with MiXCR, one row per CDR3 protein. This table has 250,000 to 350,000 distinct CDR3 sequences, 9.9% appearing once. The source material was PBMCs from the stem cell graft donor, sampled from the stem cell graft. Receptor source: a human donor who donated a stem cell graft to a child with SCID.

This clonotype appeared a few times. This chain connects TRBV6-5 to TRBJ1-6; no firm D call. V was cut by 0 bases and J by 0 bases, with 6 bases left in between. This CDR3 has 16 residues. Germline CDR1 and CDR2: MNHEY and SVGAGI. This CDR3 reads CASSYSESSYNSPLHF. The CDR3, as DNA: TGTGCCAGCAGTTACTCGGAGAGCTCCTATAATTCACCCCTCCACTTT.

The chain joins TRBV12-3 or TRBV12-4 to TRBJ2-2; D unresolved. The CDR3 sequence is 12 residues long. V lost 9 bases to trimming and J lost 6 bases, with 11 bases between them. The CDR3 protein is CARSGWAGELFF. In nucleotides, the CDR3 is TGTGCCAGGAGTGGCTGGGCCGGGGAGCTGTTTTTT.

This clonotype was counted only a few times. This chain joins TRBV25-1 and TRBJ2-1; D gene ambiguous. This CDR3 has 15 amino acids. The V and J ends lost 2 bases and 0 bases respectively, with 8 bases between them. The germline V gene encodes CDR1 MGHDK and CDR2 SYGVNS. This CDR3 is CASSERQVSYNEQFF. In DNA form, the CDR3 reads TGTGCCAGCAGTGAACGCCAGGTCTCCTACAATGAGCAGTTCTTC.

J is TRBJ1-1 and V is TRBV2; no clear D gene. Germline V lookup: CDR1 SNHLY, CDR2 FYNNEI. The CDR3 consists of 12 residues. The V end was cut by 7 bases, the J end by 0 bases, with 6 bases between. CDR3 sequence reads: CASKLMNTEAFF. The CDR3 region has the DNA TGTGCCAGCAAGCTAATGAACACTGAAGCTTTCTTT. The full variable domain, completed using reference TRBV2 and TRBJ1-1, is EPEVTQTPSHQVTQMGQEVILRCVPISNHLYFYWYRQILGQKVEFLVSFYNNEISEKSEIFDDQFSVERPDGSNFTLKIRSTKLEDSAMYFCASKLMNTEAFFGQGTRLTVV.

V usage is TRBV29-1 and J usage is TRBJ1-1; D unresolved. This CDR3 contains 11 residues. V was trimmed by 5 bases and J by 1 base, leaving 5 bases between them. Germline loops: CDR1 SQVTM, CDR2 ANQGSEA. CDR3 protein: CSVRGNTEAFF. The CDR3 DNA follows: TGCAGCGTTCGCGGGAACACTGAAGCTTTCTTT.

The chain uses TRBV5-1 and TRBJ1-3; the D is unclear. Trimming took 0 bases from V and 0 from J, leaving 10 bases between them. Germline-derived CDR1 and CDR2 are SGHRS and YFSETQ. This CDR3 comprises 16 residues. The CDR3 DNA follows: TGCGCCAGCAGCTTGGAGGTCAGCAACTCTGGAAACACCATATATTTT. Translating gives CASSLEVSNSGNTIYF.

The chain couples TRBV7-6 to TRBJ2-5; D unresolved. V lost 5 bases and J lost 5, with 12 bases in between. Germline-derived CDR1 and CDR2 are SGHVS and FNYEAQ. The CDR3 covers 13 residues. This CDR3 reads CASSVIVGETQYF. The DNA for the CDR3 is TGTGCCAGCAGCGTAATTGTGGGGGAGACCCAGTACTTC.

Only a few counts were recorded for this clonotype. The rearrangement uses TRBV11-1 and TRBJ2-7, with D tentatively TRBD2 (6 bases). The CDR3 runs to 18 residues. Germline loops: CDR1 SGHAT, CDR2 FQDESV (reference sequence). V dropped 1 base and J dropped 1 base, with 20 bases sitting between them. The CDR3 nucleotides read TGTGCCAGCAGCTTAGATACTAGCTCCAACTATATATCCTACGAGCAGTACTTC. Its protein is CASSLDTSSNYISYEQYF.